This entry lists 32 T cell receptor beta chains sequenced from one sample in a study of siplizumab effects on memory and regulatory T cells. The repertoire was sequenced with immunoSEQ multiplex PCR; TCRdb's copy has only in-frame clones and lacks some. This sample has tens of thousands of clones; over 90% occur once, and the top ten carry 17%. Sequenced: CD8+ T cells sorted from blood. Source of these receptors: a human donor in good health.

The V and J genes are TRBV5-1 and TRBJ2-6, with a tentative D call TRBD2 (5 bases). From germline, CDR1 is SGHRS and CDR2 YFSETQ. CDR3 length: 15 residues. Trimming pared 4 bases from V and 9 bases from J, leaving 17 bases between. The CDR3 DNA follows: TGCGCCAGCAGCGACTCAGCCCCGGGGTTCAACGTCCTGACTTTC. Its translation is CASSDSAPGFNVLTF.

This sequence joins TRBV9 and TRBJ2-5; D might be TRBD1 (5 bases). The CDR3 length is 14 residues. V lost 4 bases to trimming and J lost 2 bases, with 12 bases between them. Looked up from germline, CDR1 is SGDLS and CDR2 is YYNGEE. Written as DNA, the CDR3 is TGTGCCAGCAGCACAACCAAGGGGCAAGAGACCCAGTACTTC. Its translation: CASSTTKGQETQYF.

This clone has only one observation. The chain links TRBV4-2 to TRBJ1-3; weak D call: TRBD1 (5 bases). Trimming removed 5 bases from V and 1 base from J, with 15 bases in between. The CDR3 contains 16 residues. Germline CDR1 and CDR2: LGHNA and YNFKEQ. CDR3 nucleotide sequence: TGTGCCAGCAGCTTACCATATGGGGGGTCTGGAAACACCATATATTTT. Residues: CASSLPYGGSGNTIYF.

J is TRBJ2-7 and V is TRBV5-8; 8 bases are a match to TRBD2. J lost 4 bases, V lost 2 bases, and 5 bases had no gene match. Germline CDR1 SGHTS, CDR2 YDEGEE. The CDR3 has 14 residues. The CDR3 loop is CASSFGSGSYEQYF. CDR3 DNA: TGTGCCAGCAGCTTTGGAAGCGGGAGTTACGAGCAGTACTTC.

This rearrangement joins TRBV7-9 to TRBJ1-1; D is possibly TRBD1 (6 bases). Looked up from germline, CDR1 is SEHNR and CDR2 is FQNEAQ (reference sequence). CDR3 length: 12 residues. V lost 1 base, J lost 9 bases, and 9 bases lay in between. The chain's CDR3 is CASSLGTEKAFF. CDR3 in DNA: TGTGCCAGCAGCTTAGGGACAGAGAAAGCTTTCTTT.

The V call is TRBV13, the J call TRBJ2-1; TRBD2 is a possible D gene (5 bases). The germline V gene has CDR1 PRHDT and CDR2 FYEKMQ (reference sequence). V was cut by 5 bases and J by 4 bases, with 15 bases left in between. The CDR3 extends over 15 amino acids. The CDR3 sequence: CASSRPQDSYNEQFF. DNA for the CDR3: TGTGCCAGCAGCCGACCCCAGGACTCTTACAATGAGCAGTTCTTC.

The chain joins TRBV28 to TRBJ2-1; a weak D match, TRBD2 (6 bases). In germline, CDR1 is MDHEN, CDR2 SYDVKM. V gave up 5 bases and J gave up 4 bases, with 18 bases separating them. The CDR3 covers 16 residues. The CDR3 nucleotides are TGTGCCAGCAGTCAGCCCGGGACTGAGAATTACAATGAGCAGTTCTTC. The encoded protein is CASSQPGTENYNEQFF.

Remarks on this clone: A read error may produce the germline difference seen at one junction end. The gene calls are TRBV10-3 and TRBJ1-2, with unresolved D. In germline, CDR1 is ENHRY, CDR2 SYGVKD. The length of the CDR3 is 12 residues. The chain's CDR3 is CAISGGNYSYTF. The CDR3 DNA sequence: TGTGCCATCAGTGGGGGAAACTATAGCTACACCTTC.

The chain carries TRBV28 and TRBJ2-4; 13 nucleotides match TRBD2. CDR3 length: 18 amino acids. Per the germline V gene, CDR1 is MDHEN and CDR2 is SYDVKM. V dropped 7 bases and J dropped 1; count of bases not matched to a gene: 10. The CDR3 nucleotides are TGTGCCAGCACCCAGACTAGCGGGAGGTACGGCGCCAAAAACATTCAGTACTTC. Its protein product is CASTQTSGRYGAKNIQYF.

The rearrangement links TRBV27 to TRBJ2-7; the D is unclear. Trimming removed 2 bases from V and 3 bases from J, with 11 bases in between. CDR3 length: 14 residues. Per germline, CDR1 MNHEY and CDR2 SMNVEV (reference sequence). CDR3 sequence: CASSLGRSSYEQYF. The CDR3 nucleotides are TGTGCCAGCAGTTTAGGCCGATCCAGCTACGAGCAGTACTTC.

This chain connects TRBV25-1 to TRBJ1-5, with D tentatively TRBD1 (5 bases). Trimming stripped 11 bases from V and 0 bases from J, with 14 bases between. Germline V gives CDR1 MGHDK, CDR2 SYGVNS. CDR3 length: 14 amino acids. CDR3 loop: CASWGGFSNQPQHF. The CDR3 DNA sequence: TGTGCCTCGTGGGGGGGATTTAGCAATCAGCCCCAGCATTTT.

Here the CDR3 reads CASSPGLAGILDEQYF. As DNA, the CDR3 is TGTGCCAGCAGTCCGGGACTAGCGGGAATTCTCGACGAGCAGTACTTC. The chain carries TRBV5-4 and TRBJ2-7; 13 bases agree with TRBD2. CDR3 length equals 16 residues. Germline CDR1 reads SGHNT; CDR2 reads YYREEE (reference sequence). Unmatched junction bases numbered 10, after V lost 5 bases and J lost 5 bases. Supplemented by reference TRBV5-4 and TRBJ2-7, the full variable domain reads ETGVTQSPTHLIKTRGQQVTLRCSSQSGHNTVSWYQQALGQGPQFIFQYYREEENGRGNFPPRFSGLQFPNYSSELNVNALELDDSALYLCASSPGLAGILDEQYFGPGTRLTVT.

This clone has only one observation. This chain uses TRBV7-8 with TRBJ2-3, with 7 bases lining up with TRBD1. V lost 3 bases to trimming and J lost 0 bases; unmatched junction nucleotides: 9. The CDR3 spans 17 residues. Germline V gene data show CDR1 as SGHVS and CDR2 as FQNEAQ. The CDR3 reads CASSLPSTGLSTDTQYF. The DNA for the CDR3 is TGTGCCAGCAGCTTGCCCTCGACAGGGTTGAGCACAGATACGCAGTATTTT.

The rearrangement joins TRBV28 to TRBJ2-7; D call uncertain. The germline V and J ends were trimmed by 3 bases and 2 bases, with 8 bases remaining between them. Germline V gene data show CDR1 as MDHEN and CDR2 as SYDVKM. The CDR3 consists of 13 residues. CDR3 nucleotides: TGTGCCAGCAGTTTCGCCAGGACCTACGAGCAGTACTTC. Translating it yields CASSFARTYEQYF.

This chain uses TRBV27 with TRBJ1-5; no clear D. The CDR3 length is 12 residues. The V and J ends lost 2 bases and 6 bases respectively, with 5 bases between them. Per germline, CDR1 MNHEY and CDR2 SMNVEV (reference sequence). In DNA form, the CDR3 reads TGTGCCAGCAGTTTAATAGGTCAGCCCCAGCATTTT. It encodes CASSLIGQPQHF.

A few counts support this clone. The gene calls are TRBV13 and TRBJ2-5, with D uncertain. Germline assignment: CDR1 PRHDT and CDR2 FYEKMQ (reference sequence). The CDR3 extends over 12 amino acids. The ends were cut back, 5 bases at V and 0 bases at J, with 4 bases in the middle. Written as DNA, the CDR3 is TGTGCCAGCAGCCAGGACCAAGAGACCCAGTACTTC. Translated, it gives CASSQDQETQYF. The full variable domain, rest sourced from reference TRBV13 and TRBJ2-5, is AAGVIQSPRHLIKEKRETATLKCYPIPRHDTVYWYQQGPGQDPQFLISFYEKMQSDKGSIPDRFSAQQFSDYHSELNMSSLELGDSALYFCASSQDQETQYFGPGTRLLVL.

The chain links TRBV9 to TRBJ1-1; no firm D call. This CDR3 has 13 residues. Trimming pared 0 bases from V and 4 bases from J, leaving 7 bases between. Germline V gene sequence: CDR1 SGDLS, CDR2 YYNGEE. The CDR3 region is CASSVGTITEAFF. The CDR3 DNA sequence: TGTGCCAGCAGCGTAGGAACAATCACTGAAGCTTTCTTT.

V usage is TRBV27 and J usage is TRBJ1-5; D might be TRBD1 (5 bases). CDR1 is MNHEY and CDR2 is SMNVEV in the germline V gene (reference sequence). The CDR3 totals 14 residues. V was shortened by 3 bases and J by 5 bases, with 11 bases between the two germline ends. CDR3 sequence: CASSLDISHQPQHF. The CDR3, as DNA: TGTGCCAGCAGTTTGGACATTTCTCATCAGCCCCAGCATTTT.

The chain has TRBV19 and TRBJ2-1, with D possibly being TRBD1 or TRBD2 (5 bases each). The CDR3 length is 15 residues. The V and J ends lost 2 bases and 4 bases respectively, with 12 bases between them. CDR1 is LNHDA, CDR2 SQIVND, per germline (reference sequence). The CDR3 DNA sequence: TGTGCCAGTAGTATATCATTGGGACCGTACAATGAGCAGTTCTTC. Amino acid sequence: CASSISLGPYNEQFF.

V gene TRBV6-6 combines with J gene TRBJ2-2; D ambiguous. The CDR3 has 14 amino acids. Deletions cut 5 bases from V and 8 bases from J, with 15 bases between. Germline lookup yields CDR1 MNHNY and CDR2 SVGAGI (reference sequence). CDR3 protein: CASSQSPGPGELFF. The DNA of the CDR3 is TGTGCCAGCAGTCAAAGCCCAGGTCCTGGGGAGCTGTTTTTT.

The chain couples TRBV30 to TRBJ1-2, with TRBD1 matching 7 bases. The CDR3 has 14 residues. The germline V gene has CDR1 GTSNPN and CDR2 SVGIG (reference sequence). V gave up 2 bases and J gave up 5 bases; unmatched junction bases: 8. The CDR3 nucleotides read TGTGCCTGGAGTTCAAACACAGGGGTGTATGGCTACACCTTC. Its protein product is CAWSSNTGVYGYTF.

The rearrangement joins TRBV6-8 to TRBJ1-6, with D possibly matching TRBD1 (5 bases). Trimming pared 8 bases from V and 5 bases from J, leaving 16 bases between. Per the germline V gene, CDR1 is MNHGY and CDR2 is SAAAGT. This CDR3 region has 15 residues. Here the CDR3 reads CASLMGVPDNSPLHF. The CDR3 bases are TGTGCCAGCCTCATGGGGGTTCCGGATAATTCACCCCTCCACTTT.

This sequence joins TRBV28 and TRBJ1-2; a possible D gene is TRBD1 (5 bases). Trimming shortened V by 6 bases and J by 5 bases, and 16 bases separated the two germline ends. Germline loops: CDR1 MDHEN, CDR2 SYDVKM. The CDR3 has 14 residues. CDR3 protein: CASRSGTSGYGYTF. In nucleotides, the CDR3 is TGTGCCAGCAGGTCCGGGACTAGTGGGTATGGCTACACCTTC.

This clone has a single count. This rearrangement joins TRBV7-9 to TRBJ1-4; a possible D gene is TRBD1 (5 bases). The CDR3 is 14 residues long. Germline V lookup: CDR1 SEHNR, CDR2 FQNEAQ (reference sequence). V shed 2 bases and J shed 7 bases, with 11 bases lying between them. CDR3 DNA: TGTGCCAGCAGCTTACCGACAGCGAGTGAAAAACTGTTTTTT. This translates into CASSLPTASEKLFF.

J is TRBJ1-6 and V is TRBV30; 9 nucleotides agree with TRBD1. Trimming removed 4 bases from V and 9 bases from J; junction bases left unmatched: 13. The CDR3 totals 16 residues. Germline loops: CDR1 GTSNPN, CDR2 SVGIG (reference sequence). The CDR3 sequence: CAWIPGQGVSSSPLHF. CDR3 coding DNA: TGTGCCTGGATCCCGGGACAGGGCGTCAGTAGTTCACCCCTCCACTTT.

The CDR3 spells CASSVGLGVSDTQYF. DNA for the CDR3: TGTGCCAGCAGCGTGGGACTAGGGGTCTCGGATACGCAGTATTTT. This chain links TRBV5-6 with TRBJ2-3, with 8 bases matching TRBD2. V lost 4 bases, J lost 6 bases, and 10 bases stayed unmatched. The CDR3 is made up of 15 amino acids. Germline V gives CDR1 SGHDT, CDR2 YYEEEE.

In DNA, the CDR3 is TGTGCCAGCAGCCTAGACAACATCGGATTACGGCCCCAGCATTTT. Its translation is CASSLDNIGLRPQHF. This rearrangement joins TRBV7-9 to TRBJ1-5, with D uncertain. V gave up 5 bases and J gave up 9 bases, with 20 bases separating them. Per germline, CDR1 SEHNR and CDR2 FQNEAQ (reference sequence). This CDR3 is built from 15 residues. The whole variable domain, filled in from reference TRBV7-9 and TRBJ1-5, reads DTGVSQNPRHKITKRGQNVTFRCDPISEHNRLYWYRQTLGQGPEFLTYFQNEAQLEKSRLLSDRFSAERPKGSFSTLEIQRTEQGDSAMYLCASSLDNIGLRPQHFGDGTRLSIL.

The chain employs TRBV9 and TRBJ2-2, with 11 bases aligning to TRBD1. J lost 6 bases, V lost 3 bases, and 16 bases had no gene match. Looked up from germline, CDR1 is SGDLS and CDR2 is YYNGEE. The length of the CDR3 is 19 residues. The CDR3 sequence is CASSAPGTGGFWVAGELFF. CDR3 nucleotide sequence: TGTGCCAGCAGCGCCCCAGGGACAGGGGGGTTTTGGGTCGCCGGGGAGCTGTTTTTT. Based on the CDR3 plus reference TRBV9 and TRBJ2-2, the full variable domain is DSGVTQTPKHLITATGQRVTLRCSPRSGDLSVYWYQQSLDQGLQFLIQYYNGEERAKGNILERFSAQQFPDLHSELNLSSLELGDSALYFCASSAPGTGGFWVAGELFFGEGSRLTVL.

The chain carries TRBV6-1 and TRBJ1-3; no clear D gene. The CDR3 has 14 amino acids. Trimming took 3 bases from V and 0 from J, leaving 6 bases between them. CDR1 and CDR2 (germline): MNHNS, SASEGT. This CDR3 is CASSESISGNTIYF. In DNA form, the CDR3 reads TGTGCCAGCAGTGAGTCCATCTCTGGAAACACCATATATTTT.

In nucleotides, the CDR3 is TGTGCCAGCAGTTTTGACCGGGGAGAGACCCAGTACTTC. The encoded protein is CASSFDRGETQYF. The genes are TRBV27 and TRBJ2-5, with TRBD2 as a possible D gene (5 bases). V gave up 3 bases and J gave up 4 bases, with 9 bases separating them. The germline V gene has CDR1 MNHEY and CDR2 SMNVEV (reference sequence). The CDR3 is made up of 13 amino acids.

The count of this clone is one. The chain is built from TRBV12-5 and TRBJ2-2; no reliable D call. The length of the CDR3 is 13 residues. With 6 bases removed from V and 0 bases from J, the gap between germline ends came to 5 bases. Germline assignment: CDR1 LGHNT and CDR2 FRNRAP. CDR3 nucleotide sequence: TGTGCTAGTGGGGCTACGAACACCGGGGAGCTGTTTTTT. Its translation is CASGATNTGELFF.

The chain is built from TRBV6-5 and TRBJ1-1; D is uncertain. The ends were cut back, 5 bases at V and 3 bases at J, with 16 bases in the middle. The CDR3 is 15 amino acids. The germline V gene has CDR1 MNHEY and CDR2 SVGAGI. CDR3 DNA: TGTGCCAGCAGTCTGACACCTAATGGGGACACTGAAGCTTTCTTT. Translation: CASSLTPNGDTEAFF.